These 20 T cell receptor beta chains were all obtained from the same sample, sequenced in a study of somatic mutations in cytotoxic T cells in rheumatoid arthritis. Repertoires were generated with immunoSEQ multiplex PCR, while TCRdb's copy carries only in-frame clones and drops some. The table records some 7,000 clones, approximately 90% of them present only once. Sequencing used CD8+ T cells sorted from blood. Receptors originate from a woman in her 70s with rheumatoid arthritis.

V usage is TRBV9 and J usage is TRBJ1-2; 11 bases agree with TRBD1. The CDR3 is 16 residues long. CDR1 SGDLS and CDR2 YYNGEE come from the germline V gene. Germline trimming cut 3 bases from V and 4 bases from J; bases unmatched to any gene: 8. CDR3 residues: CASSAQGQGGFYGYTF. The CDR3 region has the DNA TGTGCCAGCAGCGCCCAGGGACAGGGGGGATTCTATGGCTACACCTTC.

This rearrangement joins TRBV10-1 to TRBJ2-3, with 12 bases that match TRBD1. The V segment lost 5 bases and the J segment 6 bases; nucleotides outside the gene matches: 33. Germline V lookup: CDR1 WNHNN, CDR2 SYGVQD (reference sequence). The CDR3 is made up of 24 amino acids. The CDR3 sequence: CASSRYRDRGPPVYHELLPDTQYF. CDR3 sequence (DNA): TGCGCCAGCAGTCGTTACCGGGACAGGGGGCCCCCAGTTTACCACGAACTGCTCCCCGATACGCAGTATTTT.

The J gene is TRBJ1-6, the V gene TRBV9; D not resolved. The CDR3 totals 15 residues. V lost 0 bases to trimming and J lost 9 bases, with 13 bases between them. CDR1 is SGDLS and CDR2 is YYNGEE in the germline V gene. Here the CDR3 DNA reads TGTGCCAGCAGCGTAGACGGAGGAACGGGTTCACCCCTCCACTTT. It translates to CASSVDGGTGSPLHF.

The chain recombines TRBV5-6 with TRBJ2-1; TRBD1 agrees at 9 bases. CDR1 is SGHDT and CDR2 is YYEEEE in the germline V gene. The V gene end was trimmed by 0 bases and the J gene end by 5 bases; junction bases not matched to a gene: 6. The CDR3 sequence is 16 residues long. The CDR3: CASSLVGTGRNNEQFF. The CDR3, as DNA: TGTGCCAGCAGCTTGGTGGGGACAGGGAGGAACAATGAGCAGTTCTTC.

The chain combines TRBV13 with TRBJ2-7; TRBD1 is a possible D gene (6 bases). The CDR3 covers 17 residues. V lost 4 bases and J 5 bases, leaving 24 bases between the germline ends. The V gene's germline CDR1 is PRHDT and CDR2 FYEKMQ (reference sequence). Here the CDR3 reads CASSSRTLSTGLDEQYF. CDR3 nucleotides: TGTGCCAGCAGCTCCCGAACCCTCTCGACAGGTCTGGACGAGCAGTACTTC. The full variable domain, its missing parts supplied by reference TRBV13 and TRBJ2-7, is AAGVIQSPRHLIKEKRETATLKCYPIPRHDTVYWYQQGPGQDPQFLISFYEKMQSDKGSIPDRFSAQQFSDYHSELNMSSLELGDSALYFCASSSRTLSTGLDEQYFGPGTRLTVT.

The gene calls are TRBV9 and TRBJ2-7, with D perhaps TRBD1 (6 bases). Germline CDR1 is SGDLS and CDR2 is YYNGEE. With 4 bases removed from V and 2 bases from J, the gap between germline ends came to 16 bases. This CDR3 contains 15 residues. The CDR3 nucleotides read TGTGCCAGCAGCCCAGAAGGGACAAGGACCTACGAGCAGTACTTC. This translates into CASSPEGTRTYEQYF.

The rearrangement uses TRBV9 and TRBJ2-1; D gene ambiguous. Trimming removed 0 bases from V and 7 bases from J, with 8 bases in between. Germline V gene data show CDR1 as SGDLS and CDR2 as YYNGEE. The CDR3 covers 13 residues. The CDR3 region is CASSVGASNEQFF. The CDR3 nucleotides are TGTGCCAGCAGCGTAGGAGCTTCTAATGAGCAGTTCTTC.

V usage is TRBV25-1 and J usage is TRBJ1-1; unclear D gene. Germline V CDR1 and CDR2: MGHDK, SYGVNS. Trimming left V 10 bases short and J 4 bases short, with 16 bases between. The CDR3 contains 13 residues. The CDR3 sequence: CATATGLGTEAFF. DNA of the CDR3: TGTGCCACAGCTACGGGTTTGGGCACTGAAGCTTTCTTT.

The chain carries TRBV7-6 and TRBJ1-2, with 9 positions matching TRBD1. Trimming at V came to 0 bases and at J to 8 bases, leaving 4 bases not matched to a gene. The CDR3 length is 14 residues. The germline V gene encodes CDR1 SGHVS and CDR2 FNYEAQ. CDR3 protein: CASSLAGTGFGYTF. The CDR3 DNA follows: TGTGCCAGCAGCTTAGCAGGGACAGGGTTCGGCTACACCTTC. Supplemented by reference TRBV7-6 and TRBJ1-2, the full variable domain reads GAGVSQSPRYKVTKRGQDVALRCDPISGHVSLYWYRQALGQGPEFLTYFNYEAQQDKSGLPNDRFSAERPEGSISTLTIQRTEQRDSAMYRCASSLAGTGFGYTFGSGTRLTVV.

This chain connects TRBV11-2 to TRBJ2-7, with 7 bases matching TRBD1. With V trimmed by 1 base and J by 0 bases, 12 bases remained unmatched. Germline V lookup: CDR1 SGHAT, CDR2 FQNNGV. The CDR3 contains 18 residues. The CDR3 spells CASSLGSPDRASSYEQYF. The CDR3 DNA reads TGTGCCAGCAGCTTAGGGTCACCCGACAGGGCAAGCTCCTACGAGCAGTACTTC.

V is TRBV5-8 and J is TRBJ2-7; D unresolved. The CDR3 runs to 15 residues. Trimming removed 4 bases from V and 2 bases from J, with 16 bases in between. CDR1 SGHTS and CDR2 YDEGEE come from the germline V gene. In DNA form, the CDR3 reads TGTGCCAGCAGCCCGGCTCGGGTGTCAACCTACGAGCAGTACTTC. Its translation: CASSPARVSTYEQYF.

The chain joins TRBV6-5 to TRBJ2-7; the match to TRBD1 covers 8 bases. The CDR3 loop spans 16 amino acids. Germline loops: CDR1 MNHEY, CDR2 SVGAGI. After removal of 2 bases from V and 0 bases from J, the junction contained 6 bases not matched to a gene. This CDR3 is CASSYAGQGLSYEQYF. The CDR3 DNA reads as TGTGCCAGCAGTTACGCCGGACAGGGACTCTCCTACGAGCAGTACTTC.

The chain has TRBV5-6 and TRBJ2-7; 12 nucleotides agree with TRBD2. CDR3 length equals 17 residues. Trimming removed 4 bases from V and 3 bases from J; junction bases left unmatched: 11. In germline, CDR1 is SGHDT, CDR2 YYEEEE. CDR3 nucleotide sequence: TGTGCCAGCAGCCCAACCGGGACTAGCGGGTATTACTACGAGCAGTACTTC. Translation: CASSPTGTSGYYYEQYF.

To note about this clone: Relative to the germline gene, one junction end is altered; a read error may explain this. Other DNA sequences in this specimen translate into the identical CDR3. The J gene is TRBJ2-7, the V gene TRBV11-2; 7 bases are a match to TRBD2. This CDR3 has 14 residues. The germline gives CDR1 SGHAT, CDR2 FQNNGV. Here the CDR3 reads CASSLGGLNYEQYF. The CDR3 DNA is TGTGCCAGCAGCTTAGGGGGACTAAACTACGAGCAATACTTC.

The chain has TRBV29-1 and TRBJ2-5; D is ambiguous. Germline V gene data show CDR1 as SQVTM and CDR2 as ANQGSEA. Trimming took 5 bases from V and 3 from J, leaving 4 bases between them. The CDR3 contains 10 residues. The CDR3 sequence is CSVFKETQYF. The CDR3 coding sequence is TGCAGCGTTTTCAAAGAGACCCAGTACTTC. The full variable domain, its missing parts supplied by reference TRBV29-1 and TRBJ2-5, is SAVISQKPSRDICQRGTSLTIQCQVDSQVTMMFWYRQQPGQSLTLIATANQGSEATYESGFVIDKFPISRPNLTFSTLTVSNMSPEDSSIYLCSVFKETQYFGPGTRLLVL.

This clone has a handful of counts. This rearrangement joins TRBV9 to TRBJ2-1; 7 nucleotides align to TRBD1. The CDR3 consists of 14 residues. CDR1 SGDLS and CDR2 YYNGEE come from the germline V gene. With V trimmed by 8 bases and J by 4 bases, 9 bases remained unmatched. The CDR3 DNA sequence: TGTGCCAGTAAAACAGGGGACGGGTACAATGAGCAGTTCTTC. Translating it yields CASKTGDGYNEQFF.

V usage is TRBV5-6 and J usage is TRBJ2-1; 8 bases are shared with TRBD2. Germline trimming cut 0 bases from V and 3 bases from J; bases unmatched to any gene: 5. Germline V gives CDR1 SGHDT, CDR2 YYEEEE. This CDR3 is built from 16 residues. CDR3 sequence (DNA): TGTGCCAGCAGCTTGGTAGGTAGCGGGAACTACAATGAGCAGTTCTTC. It translates to CASSLVGSGNYNEQFF.

The rearrangement links TRBV6-6 to TRBJ1-5; possible D gene TRBD1, 5 bases. CDR3 length equals 15 residues. Germline V gene lookup returns CDR1 MNHNY and CDR2 SVGAGI (reference sequence). Trimming removed 6 bases from V and 3 bases from J, with 15 bases in between. The CDR3 protein is CASRKSTVINQPQHF. In DNA form, the CDR3 reads TGTGCCAGCAGGAAGTCGACAGTGATCAATCAGCCCCAGCATTTT.

In DNA, the CDR3 is TGTGCCAGCAGCAAAAGCAGGGTAGCGGGGTTGGATTTTAGCACAGATACGCAGTATTTT. Translated: CASSKSRVAGLDFSTDTQYF. The rearrangement joins TRBV7-8 to TRBJ2-3; TRBD2 matches 8 bases. Germline values: CDR1 SGHVS, CDR2 FQNEAQ. The CDR3 length is 20 residues. Germline trimming cut 5 bases from V and 0 bases from J; bases unmatched to any gene: 19.

The chain is built from TRBV9 and TRBJ2-6; D perhaps matches TRBD1 (6 bases). Germline V lookup: CDR1 SGDLS, CDR2 YYNGEE. Between the trimmed V and J ends, which lost 4 bases and 4 bases, there was a span of 12 bases. This CDR3 contains 15 residues. The CDR3 bases are TGTGCCAGCAGCCGTACAGGGTCCGGGGCCAACGTCCTGACTTTC. Translated: CASSRTGSGANVLTF.